This T cell receptor beta chain appears in the sequencing data of a study of cytomegalovirus exposure and HLA in healthy donors. Study-level points and caveats: In terms of immune exposure information, only CMV serostatus was available. Rare TCR sequences dominated, though some public TCRs recurred in many donors. HLA allele associations emerged for 16,951 TCR beta sequences in a later analysis, at 0.05 false discovery rate.

Germline V gene lookup returns CDR1 LNHNV and CDR2 YYDKDF (reference sequence). The CDR3 contains 13 residues. Trimming cost V 1 base and J 10 bases, with 11 bases left between them. Worth noting for this clone: Its specificity is unknown.

In the PCR, 60 Vbeta and 13 Jbeta primers were used. Sequencing was performed with immunoSEQ multiplex PCR; in TCRdb, only in-frame clones are kept and a portion is missing. The sample carries approximately 190,000 clones, approximately 87% recorded once. The J gene is TRBJ1-5, the V gene TRBV15; D not certain. This TCR was sampled from a man aged 25-45 years in good health and CMV-seronegative. The sequencing input was PBMCs. Here the CDR3 DNA reads TGTGCCACCAGCAGAGGGAGCGCGGTCCCCCAGCATTTT. Protein product: CATSRGSAVPQHF.